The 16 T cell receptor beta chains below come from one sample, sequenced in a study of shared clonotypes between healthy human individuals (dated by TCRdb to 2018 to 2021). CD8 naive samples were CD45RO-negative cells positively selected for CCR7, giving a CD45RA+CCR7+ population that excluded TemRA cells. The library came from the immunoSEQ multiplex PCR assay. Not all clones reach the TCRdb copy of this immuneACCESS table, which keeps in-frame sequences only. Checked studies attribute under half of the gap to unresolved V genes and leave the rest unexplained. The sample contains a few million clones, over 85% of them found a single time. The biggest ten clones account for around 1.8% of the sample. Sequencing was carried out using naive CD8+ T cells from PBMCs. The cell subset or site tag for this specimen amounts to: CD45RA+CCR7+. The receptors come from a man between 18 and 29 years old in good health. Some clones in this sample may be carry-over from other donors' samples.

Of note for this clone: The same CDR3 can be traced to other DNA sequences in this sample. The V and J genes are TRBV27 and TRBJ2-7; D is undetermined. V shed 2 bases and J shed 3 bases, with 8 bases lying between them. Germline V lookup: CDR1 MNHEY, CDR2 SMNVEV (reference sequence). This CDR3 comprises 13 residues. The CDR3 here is CASSLRVFYEQYF. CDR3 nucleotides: TGTGCCAGCAGTTTAAGAGTGTTCTACGAGCAGTACTTC.

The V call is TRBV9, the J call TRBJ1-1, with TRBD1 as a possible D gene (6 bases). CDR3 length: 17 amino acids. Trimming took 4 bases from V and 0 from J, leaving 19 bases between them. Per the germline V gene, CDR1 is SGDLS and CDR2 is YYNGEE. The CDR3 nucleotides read TGTGCCAGCAGCTACCGGGTGGGGGACAAAATGAACACTGAAGCTTTCTTT. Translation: CASSYRVGDKMNTEAFF.

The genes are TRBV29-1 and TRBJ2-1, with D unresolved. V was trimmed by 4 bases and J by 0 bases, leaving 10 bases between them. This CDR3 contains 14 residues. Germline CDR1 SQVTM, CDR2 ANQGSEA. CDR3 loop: CSVGRASSYNEQFF. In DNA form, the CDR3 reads TGCAGCGTTGGACGGGCCAGCTCCTACAATGAGCAGTTCTTC.

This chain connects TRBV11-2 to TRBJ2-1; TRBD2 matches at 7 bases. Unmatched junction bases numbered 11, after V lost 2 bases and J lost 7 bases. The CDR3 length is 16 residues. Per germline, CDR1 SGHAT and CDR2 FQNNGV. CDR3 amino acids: CASSLFWREYDNEQFF. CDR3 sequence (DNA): TGTGCCAGCAGCTTATTCTGGCGGGAGTACGATAATGAGCAGTTCTTC.

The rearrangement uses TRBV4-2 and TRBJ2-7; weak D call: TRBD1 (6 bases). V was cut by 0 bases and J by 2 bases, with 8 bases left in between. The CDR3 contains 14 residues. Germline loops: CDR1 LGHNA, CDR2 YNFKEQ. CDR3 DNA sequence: TGTGCCAGCAGCCAAGAGGGGGCCACCTACGAGCAGTACTTC. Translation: CASSQEGATYEQYF.

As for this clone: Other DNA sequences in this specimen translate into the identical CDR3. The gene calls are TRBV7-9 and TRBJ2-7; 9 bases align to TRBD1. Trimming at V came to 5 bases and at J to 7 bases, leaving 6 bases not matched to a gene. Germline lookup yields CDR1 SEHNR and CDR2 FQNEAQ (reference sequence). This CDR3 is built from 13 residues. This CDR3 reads CASSPGTGREQYF. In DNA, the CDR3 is TGTGCCAGCAGCCCTGGGACAGGGAGGGAGCAGTACTTC.

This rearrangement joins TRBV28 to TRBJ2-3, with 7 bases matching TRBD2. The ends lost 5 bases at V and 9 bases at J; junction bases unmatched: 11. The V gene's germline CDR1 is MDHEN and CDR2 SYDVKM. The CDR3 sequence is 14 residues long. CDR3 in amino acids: CASSPLWGGRTQYF. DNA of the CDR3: TGTGCCAGCAGTCCCCTCTGGGGCGGGAGAACGCAGTATTTT. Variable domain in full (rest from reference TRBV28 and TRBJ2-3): DVKVTQSSRYLVKRTGEKVFLECVQDMDHENMFWYRQDPGLGLRLIYFSYDVKMKEKGDIPEGYSVSREKKERFSLILESASTNQTSMYLCASSPLWGGRTQYFGPGTRLTVL.

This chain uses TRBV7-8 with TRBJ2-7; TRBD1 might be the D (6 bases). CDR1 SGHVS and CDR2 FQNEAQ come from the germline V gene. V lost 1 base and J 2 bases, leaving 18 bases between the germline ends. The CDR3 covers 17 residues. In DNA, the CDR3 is TGTGCCAGCAGCTTAGTGGAGAACAGGGTCGGAGCCTACGAGCAGTACTTC. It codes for CASSLVENRVGAYEQYF. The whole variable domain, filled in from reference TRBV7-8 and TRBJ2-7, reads GAGVSQSPRYKVAKRGQDVALRCDPISGHVSLFWYQQALGQGPEFLTYFQNEAQLDKSGLPSDRFFAERPEGSVSTLKIQRTQQEDSAVYLCASSLVENRVGAYEQYFGPGTRLTVT.

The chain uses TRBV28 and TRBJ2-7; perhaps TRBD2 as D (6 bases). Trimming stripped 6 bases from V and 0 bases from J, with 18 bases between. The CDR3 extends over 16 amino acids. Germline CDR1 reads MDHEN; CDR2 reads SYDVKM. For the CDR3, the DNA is TGTGCCAGCAGCCAATCCGGGGACTGGGCCTCCTACGAGCAGTACTTC. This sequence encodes CASSQSGDWASYEQYF. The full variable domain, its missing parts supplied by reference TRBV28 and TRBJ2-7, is DVKVTQSSRYLVKRTGEKVFLECVQDMDHENMFWYRQDPGLGLRLIYFSYDVKMKEKGDIPEGYSVSREKKERFSLILESASTNQTSMYLCASSQSGDWASYEQYFGPGTRLTVT.

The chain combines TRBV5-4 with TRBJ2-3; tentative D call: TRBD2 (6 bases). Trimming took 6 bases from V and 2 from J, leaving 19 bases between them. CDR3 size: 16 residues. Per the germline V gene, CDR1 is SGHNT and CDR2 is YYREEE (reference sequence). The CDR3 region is CASTTFGGGDTDTQYF. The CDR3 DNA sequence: TGTGCCAGCACCACCTTTGGTGGAGGGGACACAGATACGCAGTATTTT.

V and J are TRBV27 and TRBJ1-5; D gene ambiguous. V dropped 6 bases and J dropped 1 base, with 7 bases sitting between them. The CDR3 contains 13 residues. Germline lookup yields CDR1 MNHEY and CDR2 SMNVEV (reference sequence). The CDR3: CASRAMSNQPQHF. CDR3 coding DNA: TGTGCCAGCAGGGCTATGAGCAATCAGCCCCAGCATTTT.

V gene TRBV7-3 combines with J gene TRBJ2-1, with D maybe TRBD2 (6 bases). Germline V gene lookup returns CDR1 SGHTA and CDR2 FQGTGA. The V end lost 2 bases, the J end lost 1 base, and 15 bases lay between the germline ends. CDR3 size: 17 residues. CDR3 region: CASSLGFRGRSYNEQFF. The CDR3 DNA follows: TGTGCCAGCAGCTTAGGGTTTCGGGGGAGATCCTACAATGAGCAGTTCTTC.

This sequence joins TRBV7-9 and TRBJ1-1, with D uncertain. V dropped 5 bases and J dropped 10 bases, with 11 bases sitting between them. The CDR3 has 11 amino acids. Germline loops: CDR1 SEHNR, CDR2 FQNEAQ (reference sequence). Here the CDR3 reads CASSPGDRAFF. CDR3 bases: TGTGCCAGCAGCCCCGGGGATCGAGCTTTCTTT.

CDR3 in DNA: TGTGCCAGCAGTTTATCACAGGGTGAGGCCGGGGAGCTGTTTTTT. Its translation is CASSLSQGEAGELFF. The V and J genes are TRBV28 and TRBJ2-2, with D possibly TRBD1 on 6 matching bases. Germline loops: CDR1 MDHEN, CDR2 SYDVKM. Trimming cost V 1 base and J 6 bases, with 12 bases left between them. This CDR3 region has 15 residues.

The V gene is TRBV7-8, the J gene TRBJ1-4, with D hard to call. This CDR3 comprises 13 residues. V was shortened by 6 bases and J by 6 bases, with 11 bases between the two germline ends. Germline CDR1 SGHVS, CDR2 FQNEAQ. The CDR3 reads CASSSRSDEKLFF. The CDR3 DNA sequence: TGTGCCAGCAGTTCCCGATCAGATGAAAAACTGTTTTTT. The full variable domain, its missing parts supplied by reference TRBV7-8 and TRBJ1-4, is GAGVSQSPRYKVAKRGQDVALRCDPISGHVSLFWYQQALGQGPEFLTYFQNEAQLDKSGLPSDRFFAERPEGSVSTLKIQRTQQEDSAVYLCASSSRSDEKLFFGSGTQLSVL.

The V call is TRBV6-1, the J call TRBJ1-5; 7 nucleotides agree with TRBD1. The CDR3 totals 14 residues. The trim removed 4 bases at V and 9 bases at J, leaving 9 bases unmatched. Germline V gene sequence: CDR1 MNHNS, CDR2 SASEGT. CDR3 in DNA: TGTGCCAGCAGTGCGACAGGGAGGTTGAGGCCCCAGCATTTT. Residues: CASSATGRLRPQHF.